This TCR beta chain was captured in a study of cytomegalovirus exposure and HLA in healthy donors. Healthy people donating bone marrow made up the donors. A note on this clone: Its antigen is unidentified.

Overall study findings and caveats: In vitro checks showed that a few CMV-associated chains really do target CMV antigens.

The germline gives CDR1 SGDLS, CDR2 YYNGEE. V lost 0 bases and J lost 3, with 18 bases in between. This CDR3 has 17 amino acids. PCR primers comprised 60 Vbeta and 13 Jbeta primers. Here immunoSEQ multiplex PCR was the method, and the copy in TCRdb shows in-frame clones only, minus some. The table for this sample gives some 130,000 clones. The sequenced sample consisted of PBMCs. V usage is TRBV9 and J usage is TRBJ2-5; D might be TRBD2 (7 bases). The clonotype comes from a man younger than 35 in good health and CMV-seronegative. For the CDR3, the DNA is TGTGCCAGCAGCGTAGATTCGGGGGCGGGAGTGAAAGAGACCCAGTACTTC. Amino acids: CASSVDSGAGVKETQYF.